Below are 23 T cell receptor beta chains sequenced from a single sample in a study of cytomegalovirus exposure and HLA in healthy donors. Primers: 60 Vbeta forward and 13 Jbeta reverse. Using immunoSEQ multiplex PCR, the repertoire was profiled, and TCRdb retains in-frame clones only, with some absent. The sample shows some 130,000 clones, less than 85% of them seen only once. Sequenced material: PBMCs. The receptor set was obtained from a woman aged 50 to 60 in good health and CMV-seropositive.

The J gene is TRBJ1-6, the V gene TRBV6-1; the D gene is possibly TRBD1 (5 bases). V lost 7 bases and J lost 6, with 10 bases in between. From germline, CDR1 is MNHNS and CDR2 SASEGT. The CDR3 covers 13 residues. As DNA, the CDR3 is TGTGCCAGCAATGGGCAGGGTAATTCACCCCTCCACTTT. Its protein is CASNGQGNSPLHF.

The V and J genes are TRBV19 and TRBJ2-1, with 11 bases aligning to TRBD2. Germline V lookup: CDR1 LNHDA, CDR2 SQIVND (reference sequence). The CDR3 is 17 residues long. The trim removed 3 bases at V and 4 bases at J, leaving 8 bases unmatched. Here the CDR3 reads CASSIRPGLAVYNEQFF. The CDR3 nucleotides are TGTGCCAGTAGTATCCGACCGGGACTAGCGGTTTACAATGAGCAGTTCTTC.

The V gene is TRBV28, the J gene TRBJ2-1, with a tentative D call TRBD1 (6 bases). CDR1 is MDHEN, CDR2 SYDVKM, per germline. Trimming shortened V by 7 bases and J by 5 bases, and 18 bases separated the two germline ends. The CDR3 runs to 15 residues. The CDR3 spells CASILTRGDNNEQFF. CDR3 in DNA: TGTGCCAGCATCTTAACAAGAGGGGACAACAATGAGCAGTTCTTC.

The gene calls are TRBV9 and TRBJ2-3; 7 positions agree with TRBD2. CDR3 length: 15 residues. Germline CDR1 reads SGDLS; CDR2 reads YYNGEE. The V and J ends lost 4 bases and 3 bases, in that order; junction bases with no gene match: 8. This CDR3 is CASSTSRRGTDTQYF. The DNA of the CDR3 is TGTGCCAGCAGCACCTCCCGGCGGGGGACAGATACGCAGTATTTT.

The rearrangement uses TRBV30 and TRBJ1-2; 7 nucleotides line up with TRBD1. J was trimmed by 5 bases and V by 3 bases; bases with no gene match: 6. This CDR3 region has 13 residues. CDR1 GTSNPN and CDR2 SVGIG come from the germline V gene (reference sequence). CDR3 sequence: CAWRRDRSYGYTF. The DNA of the CDR3 is TGTGCCTGGAGGAGGGACAGATCTTATGGCTACACCTTC. Together with reference TRBV30 and TRBJ1-2, the CDR3 gives the full variable domain: SQTIHQWPATLVQPVGSPLSLECTVEGTSNPNLYWYRQAAGRGLQLLFYSVGIGQISSEVPQNLSASRPQDRQFILSSKKLLLSDSGFYLCAWRRDRSYGYTFGSGTRLTVV.

The V and J genes are TRBV18 and TRBJ2-7, with D perhaps TRBD1 (6 bases). CDR3 length: 13 amino acids. V dropped 2 bases and J dropped 6 bases, with 11 bases sitting between them. Germline assignment: CDR1 KGHSH and CDR2 LQKENI. The CDR3: CASSPSLTGEQYF. The CDR3, as DNA: TGTGCCAGCTCACCATCTTTGACAGGCGAGCAGTACTTC. Full variable domain (missing parts from reference TRBV18 and TRBJ2-7): NAGVMQNPRHLVRRRGQEARLRCSPMKGHSHVYWYRQLPEEGLKFMVYLQKENIIDESGMPKERFSAEFPKEGPSILRIQQVVRGDSAAYFCASSPSLTGEQYFGPGTRLTVT.

Notes on this clone: One end of the junction does not line up with germline, which may come from a read error. The sample has other DNA sequences that encode this CDR3 too. The V gene is TRBV18, the J gene TRBJ2-3, with D unclear. Germline CDR1 and CDR2: KGHSH and LQKENI. CDR3 size: 15 residues. The CDR3 sequence is CASSPFPTSTDTQYF. The DNA of the CDR3 is TGTGCCAGTTCACCGTTCCCCACTAGCACAGATACGCAGTATTTT.

The rearrangement links TRBV2 to TRBJ2-5; 7 bases map to TRBD2. This CDR3 comprises 13 residues. V trimming: 2 bases; J trimming: 5 bases; junction bases outside the gene matches: 2. The germline V gene encodes CDR1 SNHLY and CDR2 FYNNEI. The CDR3 sequence is CASSETGGETQYF. The CDR3 DNA is TGTGCCAGCAGTGAAACCGGGGGGGAGACCCAGTACTTC.

The gene calls are TRBV7-3 and TRBJ2-3, with 9 bases that match TRBD2. From germline, CDR1 is SGHTA and CDR2 FQGTGA. The length of the CDR3 is 12 residues. Trimming at V came to 5 bases and at J to 6 bases, leaving 0 bases not matched to a gene. The CDR3 sequence: CASSAGGDTQYF. The CDR3 DNA follows: TGTGCCAGCAGCGCGGGGGGGGATACGCAGTATTTT.

This chain links TRBV29-1 with TRBJ2-1, with TRBD2 identical over 7 bases. Germline V gives CDR1 SQVTM, CDR2 ANQGSEA. This CDR3 is 13 amino acids long. J was trimmed by 7 bases and V by 7 bases; bases with no gene match: 10. CDR3 in amino acids: CSGERGLGNEQFF. The CDR3 DNA reads TGCAGCGGGGAGCGGGGTCTAGGGAATGAGCAGTTCTTC.

CDR3 in amino acids: CASSPGMTNEKLFF. CDR3 nucleotide sequence: TGTGCCAGCAGCCCCGGGATGACTAATGAAAAACTGTTTTTT. The chain couples TRBV7-9 to TRBJ1-4, with D uncertain. The CDR3 has 14 amino acids. The germline V gene encodes CDR1 SEHNR and CDR2 FQNEAQ (reference sequence). The V end lost 5 bases, the J end lost 2 bases, and 9 bases lay between the germline ends.

The chain has TRBV5-4 and TRBJ1-4; D gene unclear. The ends were cut back, 4 bases at V and 2 bases at J, with 15 bases in the middle. This CDR3 has 16 amino acids. The germline V gene encodes CDR1 SGHNT and CDR2 YYREEE (reference sequence). CDR3 in amino acids: CASSPSMARTNEKLFF. In DNA form, the CDR3 reads TGTGCCAGCAGCCCTTCGATGGCCAGGACTAATGAAAAACTGTTTTTT.

The chain recombines TRBV5-1 with TRBJ1-1; possibly TRBD1 for D (6 bases). Germline CDR1 is SGHRS and CDR2 is YFSETQ. Trimming took off 4 bases at V and 3 bases at J, with 7 bases between the two ends. This CDR3 region has 12 residues. CDR3 nucleotides: TGCGCCAGCAGCAAGGGGGACACTGAAGCTTTCTTT. This codes for CASSKGDTEAFF.

The V call is TRBV12-5, the J call TRBJ2-7; D possibly corresponds to TRBD2 (6 bases). V was clipped by 7 bases and J by 7 bases, with 8 bases between them. CDR3 length equals 10 residues. Germline CDR1 reads LGHNT; CDR2 reads FRNRAP. The CDR3 loop reads CASAAGEQYF. The CDR3 DNA sequence: TGTGCTAGTGCGGCGGGGGAGCAGTACTTC. Full variable domain (remainder filled in from reference TRBV12-5 and TRBJ2-7): DARVTQTPRHKVTEMGQEVTMRCQPILGHNTVFWYRQTMMQGLELLAYFRNRAPLDDSGMPKDRFSAEMPDATLATLKIQPSEPRDSAVYFCASAAGEQYFGPGTRLTVT.

The chain carries TRBV7-8 and TRBJ2-7, with D possibly matching TRBD1 (5 bases). CDR3 length: 14 residues. V was pared by 1 base and J by 6 bases, with 13 bases between. Looked up from germline, CDR1 is SGHVS and CDR2 is FQNEAQ. CDR3 region: CASSLGWQGGEQYF. The DNA of the CDR3 is TGTGCCAGCAGCTTAGGTTGGCAGGGTGGCGAGCAGTACTTC.

This rearrangement joins TRBV9 to TRBJ1-1; weak D call: TRBD1 (5 bases). CDR1 and CDR2 (germline): SGDLS, YYNGEE. This CDR3 region has 13 residues. V lost 3 bases and J 3 bases, leaving 9 bases between the germline ends. CDR3 in amino acids: CASSGREDTEAFF. CDR3 coding DNA: TGTGCCAGCAGCGGCAGGGAGGACACTGAAGCTTTCTTT.

The chain is built from TRBV5-5 and TRBJ2-2; 7 positions agree with TRBD1. With 7 bases clipped from V and 3 bases from J, the junction kept 9 bases outside the gene matches. Per germline, CDR1 SGHKS and CDR2 YYEKEE (reference sequence). This CDR3 is 15 amino acids long. The CDR3 bases are TGTGCCAGCGGTCCGGGACAGACATACACCGGGGAGCTGTTTTTT. Translation: CASGPGQTYTGELFF.

The V and J genes are TRBV27 and TRBJ1-1; 11 bases are a match to TRBD1. CDR1 and CDR2 from the germline V gene are MNHEY and SMNVEV (reference sequence). V lost 5 bases, J lost 2 bases, and 4 bases stayed unmatched. The CDR3 sequence is 15 residues long. The CDR3 DNA reads TGTGCCAGCAGTCTGAGGACAGGGGGCAACACTGAAGCTTTCTTT. Translated: CASSLRTGGNTEAFF.

About this clone: A junction end diverges from the germline sequence, so it may reflect a read error. The rearrangement links TRBV6-5 to TRBJ1-2, with TRBD1 identical over 8 bases. Per germline, CDR1 MNHEY and CDR2 SVGAGI. The CDR3 totals 14 residues. The CDR3 spells CASSMGQESDGCTF. DNA of the CDR3: TGTGCCAGCAGCATGGGACAGGAGAGTGATGGCTGCACCTTC.

The CDR3 DNA reads TGTGCCAGCAGGCTTTCGCCGGGACAGGGGGCTGGCTACACCTTC. Amino acid sequence: CASRLSPGQGAGYTF. The chain combines TRBV6-5 with TRBJ1-2, with 12 nucleotides matching TRBD1. The germline V gene encodes CDR1 MNHEY and CDR2 SVGAGI. The CDR3 has 15 residues. Trimming cost V 6 bases and J 7 bases; bases outside gene matches: 9.

In its sample, this clone was seen once. The chain has TRBV7-9 and TRBJ1-5, with 8 bases fitting TRBD1. The CDR3 has 16 amino acids. J lost 4 bases, V lost 1 base, and 6 bases had no gene match. Per the germline V gene, CDR1 is SEHNR and CDR2 is FQNEAQ (reference sequence). The CDR3 coding sequence is TGTGCCAGCAGCTTAGAAGCCGGGACAGGAAATCAGCCCCAGCATTTT. Translating it yields CASSLEAGTGNQPQHF.

This chain connects TRBV5-1 to TRBJ2-7; 8 nucleotides line up with TRBD2. Germline CDR1 and CDR2: SGHRS and YFSETQ. V shed 2 bases and J 6 bases; nucleotides not matched to a gene: 4. There are 13 residues in the CDR3. The chain's CDR3 is CASSFGLAPEQYF. The CDR3 nucleotides read TGCGCCAGCAGCTTTGGACTAGCCCCCGAGCAGTACTTC.

The rearrangement uses TRBV10-1 and TRBJ2-7; 11 nucleotides line up with TRBD2. Germline CDR1 and CDR2: WNHNN and SYGVQD (reference sequence). This CDR3 is built from 14 residues. Trimming cost V 11 bases and J 5 bases; bases outside gene matches: 11. CDR3 region: CAGGTSGVADEQYF. In DNA form, the CDR3 reads TGCGCCGGAGGGACTAGCGGTGTAGCGGACGAGCAGTACTTC.